The 27 T cell receptor beta chains below come from one sample, sequenced in a study of beta chain features in type 1 diabetes. Study-wide findings and caveats: Moderate yet significant TCRB CDR3 shortening was seen in Type 1 diabetes patients in all four CD4+ subsets.

TCRB transcripts that were expressed got sequenced, as all of the isolated RNA had been reverse transcribed. Produced via immunoSEQ multiplex PCR; TCRdb's table is partial and in-frame only. The table records 500,000 to 650,000 clones, around 12% of them present only once. No antigens are known for them. The sequencing sample was made of naive CD4+ T cells from blood. Source of these receptors: a man aged 25-40 years with type 1 diabetes.

This clone turned up a few times. The chain combines TRBV6-5 with TRBJ2-1; 10 bases are a match to TRBD2. Trimming cost V 0 bases and J 4 bases; bases outside gene matches: 3. This CDR3 is 16 amino acids long. Germline CDR1 and CDR2: MNHEY and SVGAGI. The CDR3 DNA reads as TGTGCCAGCAGTTACTCCCCTAGCGGGGGATACAATGAGCAGTTCTTC. Its protein product is CASSYSPSGGYNEQFF.

The CDR3 region has the DNA TGTGCTAGTGGTTTCTCCGAGACAGGGGGCGTCCTCTTAAACACCGGGGAGCTGTTTTTT. It yields the protein CASGFSETGGVLLNTGELFF. The chain joins TRBV12-5 to TRBJ2-2, with TRBD1 matching 10 bases. The V gene end was trimmed by 3 bases and the J gene end by 2 bases; junction bases not matched to a gene: 15. In germline, CDR1 is LGHNT, CDR2 FRNRAP. The length of the CDR3 is 20 residues.

The V call is TRBV4-3, the J call TRBJ2-3; D is unclear. The CDR3 is 16 residues long. V lost 0 bases and J lost 3, with 13 bases in between. CDR1 LGHNA and CDR2 YSLEER come from the germline V gene. CDR3 coding DNA: TGCGCCAGCAGCCAAGATGCGGCGACGATGACAGATACGCAGTATTTT. As protein: CASSQDAATMTDTQYF.

This clone was picked up a small number of times. V and J are TRBV5-1 and TRBJ2-3; D is perhaps TRBD2 (5 bases). In germline, CDR1 is SGHRS, CDR2 YFSETQ. CDR3 length: 16 amino acids. The V end was cut by 3 bases, the J end by 0 bases, with 14 bases between. CDR3 bases: TGCGCCAGCAGCTCTACCGGGAATCCTAGCACAGATACGCAGTATTTT. It encodes CASSSTGNPSTDTQYF. Looking up the rest from reference TRBV5-1 and TRBJ2-3 gives the full variable domain: KAGVTQTPRYLIKTRGQQVTLSCSPISGHRSVSWYQQTPGQGLQFLFEYFSETQRNKGNFPGRFSGRQFSNSRSEMNVSTLELGDSALYLCASSSTGNPSTDTQYFGPGTRLTVL.

The rearrangement uses TRBV7-2 and TRBJ2-3, with TRBD2 matching over 9 bases. This CDR3 has 17 residues. Germline CDR1 and CDR2: SGHTA and FQGNSA. J lost 5 bases, V lost 2 bases, and 11 bases had no gene match. CDR3 DNA: TGTGCCAGCAGCTTATGGCGTAGCGGGGGAGGGATAGATACGCAGTATTTT. Residues: CASSLWRSGGGIDTQYF.

This clone came up a few times. The same CDR3 is also encoded by other DNA sequences in this sample. The V and J genes are TRBV7-9 and TRBJ1-1, with a tentative D call TRBD1 (5 bases). The CDR3 has 14 amino acids. Trimming removed 1 base at V and 2 bases at J, with 8 bases between. Germline-derived CDR1 and CDR2 are SEHNR and FQNEAQ (reference sequence). The CDR3: CASSLVQGNTEAFF. The CDR3 coding sequence is TGTGCCAGCAGCTTAGTTCAGGGCAACACTGAAGCTTTCTTT.

This clone was counted between two and nine times. The J gene is TRBJ2-5, the V gene TRBV28, with TRBD2 identical over 9 bases. After removal of 4 bases from V and 2 bases from J, the junction contained 11 bases not matched to a gene. Germline V gives CDR1 MDHEN, CDR2 SYDVKM. This CDR3 has 17 amino acids. The CDR3 protein is CASSSPGGAGGQETQYF. The CDR3 region has the DNA TGTGCCAGCAGTTCCCCCGGGGGAGCGGGGGGACAAGAGACCCAGTACTTC.

This rearrangement joins TRBV30 to TRBJ1-5; D possibly corresponds to TRBD1 (6 bases). CDR3 length: 13 residues. The germline gives CDR1 GTSNPN, CDR2 SVGIG (reference sequence). Trimming took 3 bases from V and 6 from J, leaving 12 bases between them. CDR3 region: CAWSTTGAQPQHF. CDR3 coding DNA: TGTGCCTGGAGCACGACAGGAGCTCAGCCCCAGCATTTT.

As concerns this clone: Different DNA sequences within this sample yield the same CDR3. The rearrangement uses TRBV7-2 and TRBJ2-3; D is ambiguous. V was shortened by 3 bases and J by 1 base, with 5 bases between the two germline ends. Germline values: CDR1 SGHTA, CDR2 FQGNSA. This CDR3 spans 13 amino acids. CDR3 loop: CASSFKGTDTQYF. CDR3 bases: TGTGCCAGCAGCTTTAAGGGCACAGATACGCAGTATTTT. The full variable domain, rest sourced from reference TRBV7-2 and TRBJ2-3, is GAGVSQSPSNKVTEKGKDVELRCDPISGHTALYWYRQSLGQGLEFLIYFQGNSAPDKSGLPSDRFSAERTGGSVSTLTIQRTQQEDSAVYLCASSFKGTDTQYFGPGTRLTVL.

This clone was found a few times. This rearrangement joins TRBV18 to TRBJ2-4, with D maybe TRBD1 (6 bases). The CDR3 spans 15 residues. The V gene lost 3 bases and the J gene lost 0 bases, with 9 bases spanning the gap. The germline CDR1 and CDR2 sequences are KGHSH and LQKENI. The CDR3 DNA reads as TGTGCCAGCTCACCGTGGGGGCTAGCCAAAAACATTCAGTACTTC. Amino acid sequence: CASSPWGLAKNIQYF.

The gene calls are TRBV2 and TRBJ1-6; possible D gene TRBD1, 6 bases. V was trimmed by 10 bases and J by 5 bases, leaving 9 bases between them. This CDR3 is built from 12 residues. The germline gives CDR1 SNHLY, CDR2 FYNNEI. CDR3 sequence reads: CAKGQDNSPLHF. CDR3 nucleotide sequence: TGTGCCAAGGGACAAGATAATTCACCCCTCCACTTT.

This clone was detected only a few times. V gene TRBV7-9 combines with J gene TRBJ1-6, with 7 positions matching TRBD1. V gave up 0 bases and J gave up 9 bases; unmatched junction bases: 5. The CDR3 spans 15 residues. CDR1 is SEHNR and CDR2 is FQNEAQ in the germline V gene (reference sequence). CDR3: CASSLAGTVGSPLHF. The CDR3 bases are TGTGCCAGCAGCTTAGCTGGGACAGTTGGTTCACCCCTCCACTTT.

In this sample, this clone turned up a few times. Other nucleotide sequences from this sample produce the same CDR3. This chain uses TRBV6-5 with TRBJ1-2; no firm D call. The CDR3 length is 12 residues. Trimming took 0 bases from V and 5 from J, leaving 4 bases between them. CDR1 and CDR2 from the germline V gene are MNHEY and SVGAGI. CDR3 nucleotide sequence: TGTGCCAGCAGTTACTCCGGGTATGGCTACACCTTC. It codes for CASSYSGYGYTF.

The gene calls are TRBV5-6 and TRBJ2-3, with 9 bases that match TRBD1. The CDR3 totals 15 residues. With V trimmed by 2 bases and J by 3 bases, 4 bases remained unmatched. Germline lookup yields CDR1 SGHDT and CDR2 YYEEEE. The CDR3 sequence is CASSLQGAGTDTQYF. The DNA of the CDR3 is TGTGCCAGCAGCTTACAGGGGGCAGGTACAGATACGCAGTATTTT.

A few counts support this clone. This rearrangement joins TRBV6-5 to TRBJ2-2; possible D gene TRBD2, 6 bases. The length of the CDR3 is 14 residues. V was cut by 6 bases and J by 5 bases, with 13 bases left in between. The germline gives CDR1 MNHEY, CDR2 SVGAGI. For the CDR3, the DNA is TGTGCCAGCAGGGACGGGGGAAGAACCGGGGAGCTGTTTTTT. This sequence encodes CASRDGGRTGELFF.

This clone was seen only a few times. The chain joins TRBV28 to TRBJ1-3; 7 bases are shared with TRBD1. Germline loops: CDR1 MDHEN, CDR2 SYDVKM. The CDR3 spans 15 residues. J gave up 2 bases and V 6 bases, and 7 bases lay outside the gene matches. For the CDR3, the DNA is TGTGCCAGCAGCACCTACAGGGGTGCTGGAAACACCATATATTTT. It translates to CASSTYRGAGNTIYF.

This clone occurred a few times. The chain has TRBV25-1 and TRBJ1-3, with unresolved D. Germline V gene data show CDR1 as MGHDK and CDR2 as SYGVNS. The CDR3 has 15 amino acids. V was pared by 0 bases and J by 2 bases, with 8 bases between. The CDR3 DNA sequence: TGTGCCAGCAGTGAATATCTCGGCCCTGGAAACACCATATATTTT. Its protein is CASSEYLGPGNTIYF.

V gene TRBV29-1 combines with J gene TRBJ1-2; 9 positions agree with TRBD1. The V gene end was trimmed by 3 bases and the J gene end by 3 bases; junction bases not matched to a gene: 11. This CDR3 has 16 residues. Germline V gene lookup returns CDR1 SQVTM and CDR2 ANQGSEA. This chain's CDR3 is CSVDGTGRRVDYGYTF. In DNA, the CDR3 is TGCAGCGTTGATGGGACAGGGCGCCGCGTGGACTATGGCTACACCTTC.

As concerns this clone: A read error is possible here, since a much larger clone lies one base away. V and J are TRBV6-1 and TRBJ2-3; TRBD1 matches at 12 bases. Trimming took 6 bases from V and 4 from J; bases not matched to a gene: 2. This CDR3 has 14 amino acids. Per germline, CDR1 MNHNS and CDR2 SASEGT. The CDR3 protein is CASSGTGGSDTQYF. The CDR3 DNA follows: TGTGCCAGCAGCGGGACAGGGGGCTCAGATACGCAGTATTTT.

Comment on this clone: At one end the junction does not follow the germline gene, possibly because of a read error. Other DNA variants within this sample encode the same CDR3. The chain is built from TRBV25-1 and TRBJ2-1; D might be TRBD1 or TRBD2, each matching 5 bases. In germline, CDR1 is MGHDK, CDR2 SYGVNS. There are 13 residues in the CDR3. In DNA, the CDR3 is TGTGCCAGTAGTGCCCTAGAGAGGGGTGAGCAGTTCTTC. Its translation is CASSALERGEQFF.

CDR3 in amino acids: CASYSGGNNSPLHF. DNA for the CDR3: TGTGCCAGCTACTCAGGGGGCAACAATTCACCCCTCCACTTT. The chain recombines TRBV27 with TRBJ1-6, with 8 positions matching TRBD1. The CDR3 has 14 amino acids. The germline gives CDR1 MNHEY, CDR2 SMNVEV (reference sequence). The V gene end was trimmed by 8 bases and the J gene end by 7 bases; junction bases not matched to a gene: 7.

This clone was seen a few times. The V and J genes are TRBV2 and TRBJ1-5, with D uncertain. Trimming took off 7 bases at V and 4 bases at J, with 11 bases between the two ends. This CDR3 has 13 amino acids. Germline CDR1 and CDR2: SNHLY and FYNNEI. The CDR3: CASTAAANQPQHF. The CDR3 region has the DNA TGTGCCAGCACGGCGGCTGCTAATCAGCCCCAGCATTTT.

This clone was picked up a small number of times. The chain combines TRBV28 with TRBJ2-3, with D perhaps matching TRBD1 or TRBD2 (5 bases each). This CDR3 is 14 amino acids long. V gave up 4 bases and J gave up 8 bases, with 16 bases separating them. Germline CDR1 and CDR2: MDHEN and SYDVKM. In DNA form, the CDR3 reads TGTGCCAGCAGTTCGGGGCAGTCTCATGGTACGCAGTATTTT. Its protein is CASSSGQSHGTQYF.

This chain links TRBV27 with TRBJ2-5; D not certain. Deletions cut 5 bases from V and 1 base from J, with 17 bases between. This CDR3 region has 16 residues. Germline loops: CDR1 MNHEY, CDR2 SMNVEV (reference sequence). CDR3: CASSPHDLPIQETQYF. CDR3 coding DNA: TGTGCCAGCAGTCCACACGACCTACCGATCCAAGAGACCCAGTACTTC.

The chain has TRBV4-2 and TRBJ2-5; D uncertain. The CDR3 contains 14 residues. V gave up 4 bases and J gave up 4 bases, with 13 bases separating them. Germline V gene lookup returns CDR1 LGHNA and CDR2 YNFKEQ. CDR3 nucleotide sequence: TGTGCCAGCAGCCCCAGGCCAGAAGGAGAGACCCAGTACTTC. Translated, it gives CASSPRPEGETQYF.

This sequence joins TRBV28 and TRBJ2-1, with 8 bases fitting TRBD2. V shed 6 bases, J shed 8 bases, and the junction held 6 bases outside the gene matches. The CDR3 extends over 13 amino acids. Germline V gives CDR1 MDHEN, CDR2 SYDVKM. This CDR3 reads CASSSGGRHEQFF. The CDR3 DNA follows: TGTGCCAGCAGCTCGGGGGGGAGGCATGAGCAGTTCTTC.

The chain has TRBV2 and TRBJ1-1; TRBD1 matches 7 bases. CDR1 is SNHLY, CDR2 FYNNEI, per germline. The CDR3 loop spans 19 amino acids. After removal of 6 bases from V and 2 bases from J, the junction contained 21 bases not matched to a gene. This chain's CDR3 is CASRWVGTANPLKNTEAFF. CDR3 bases: TGTGCCAGCAGATGGGTCGGGACAGCTAATCCGCTGAAAAACACTGAAGCTTTCTTT. The full variable domain, with the rest looked up from reference TRBV2 and TRBJ1-1, is EPEVTQTPSHQVTQMGQEVILRCVPISNHLYFYWYRQILGQKVEFLVSFYNNEISEKSEIFDDQFSVERPDGSNFTLKIRSTKLEDSAMYFCASRWVGTANPLKNTEAFFGQGTRLTVV.